The sequence of this T cell receptor beta chain was determined in a study of technical replicates of blood from a few donors. Repertoires were generated with immunoSEQ multiplex PCR, while TCRdb's copy carries only in-frame clones and drops some. The sample shows about 74,000 clones, more than 85% of them seen only once. V shed 3 bases and J 4 bases; nucleotides not matched to a gene: 16. This CDR3 has 19 amino acids. Germline loops: CDR1 MGHRA, CDR2 YSYEKL. This sequence originates from a human donor in good health. Sequenced: T cells isolated from PBMCs. The chain uses TRBV4-1 and TRBJ1-5; 9 bases are shared with TRBD1. The CDR3 spells CASSHKPGQGSLENQPQHF. CDR3 coding DNA: TGCGCCAGCAGCCACAAACCGGGACAGGGTAGTTTAGAGAATCAGCCCCAGCATTTT.